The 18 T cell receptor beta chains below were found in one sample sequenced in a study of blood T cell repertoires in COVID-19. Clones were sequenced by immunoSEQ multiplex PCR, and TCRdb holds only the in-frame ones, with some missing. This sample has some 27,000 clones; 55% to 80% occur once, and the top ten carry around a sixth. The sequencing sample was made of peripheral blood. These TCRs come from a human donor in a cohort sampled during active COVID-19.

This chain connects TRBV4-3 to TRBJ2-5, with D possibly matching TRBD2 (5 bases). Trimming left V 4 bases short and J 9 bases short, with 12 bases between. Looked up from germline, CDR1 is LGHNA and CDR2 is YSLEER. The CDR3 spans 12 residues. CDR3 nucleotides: TGCGCCAGCAGCCTACTCGGCGGGTCCCAGTACTTC. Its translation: CASSLLGGSQYF.

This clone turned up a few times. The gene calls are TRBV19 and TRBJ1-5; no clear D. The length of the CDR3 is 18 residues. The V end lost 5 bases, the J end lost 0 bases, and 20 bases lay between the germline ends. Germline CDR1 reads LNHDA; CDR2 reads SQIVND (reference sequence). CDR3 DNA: TGTGCCAGTAGTCTTGGTTCTCCGAGGGTTTATAGCAATCAGCCCCAGCATTTT. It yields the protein CASSLGSPRVYSNQPQHF.

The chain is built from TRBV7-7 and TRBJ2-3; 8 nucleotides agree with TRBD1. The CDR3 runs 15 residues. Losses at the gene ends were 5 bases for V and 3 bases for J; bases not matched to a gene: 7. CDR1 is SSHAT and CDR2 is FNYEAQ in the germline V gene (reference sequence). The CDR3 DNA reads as TGTGCCAGCAGCCTCGGACAGGGCGAGACAGATACGCAGTATTTT. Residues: CASSLGQGETDTQYF.

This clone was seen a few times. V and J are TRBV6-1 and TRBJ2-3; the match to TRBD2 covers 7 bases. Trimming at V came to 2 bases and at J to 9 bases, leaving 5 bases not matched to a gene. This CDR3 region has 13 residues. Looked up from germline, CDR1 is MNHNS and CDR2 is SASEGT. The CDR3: CASSERFSGTQYF. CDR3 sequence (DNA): TGTGCCAGCAGTGAACGGTTTAGCGGGACGCAGTATTTT.

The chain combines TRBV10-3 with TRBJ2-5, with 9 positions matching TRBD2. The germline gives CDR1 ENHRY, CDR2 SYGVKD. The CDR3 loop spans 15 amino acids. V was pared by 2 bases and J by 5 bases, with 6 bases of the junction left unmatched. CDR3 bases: TGTGCCATCAGTGAGGTCTTAGCGGGGGACGAGACCCAGTACTTC. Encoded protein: CAISEVLAGDETQYF.

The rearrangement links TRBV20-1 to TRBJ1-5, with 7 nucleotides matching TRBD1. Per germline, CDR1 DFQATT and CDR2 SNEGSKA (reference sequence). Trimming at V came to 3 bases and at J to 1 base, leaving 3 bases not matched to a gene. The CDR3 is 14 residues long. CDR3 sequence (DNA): TGCAGTGCTAGTGAGGGGGCCAGCAATCAGCCCCAGCATTTT. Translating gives CSASEGASNQPQHF.

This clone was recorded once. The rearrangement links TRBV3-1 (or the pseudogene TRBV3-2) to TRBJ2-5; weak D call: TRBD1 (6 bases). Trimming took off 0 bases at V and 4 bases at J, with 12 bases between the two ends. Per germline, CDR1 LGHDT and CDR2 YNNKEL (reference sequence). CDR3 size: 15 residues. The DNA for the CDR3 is TGTGCCAGCAGCCAAGAGTGGGGGCTGGGAGAGACCCAGTACTTC. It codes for CASSQEWGLGETQYF.

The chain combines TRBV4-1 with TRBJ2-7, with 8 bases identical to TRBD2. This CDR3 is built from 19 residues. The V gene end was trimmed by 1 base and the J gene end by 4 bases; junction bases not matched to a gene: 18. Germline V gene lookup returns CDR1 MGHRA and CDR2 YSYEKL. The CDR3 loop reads CASSQAAGLGMSGVYEQYF. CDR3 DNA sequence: TGCGCCAGCAGCCAAGCGGCGGGACTAGGGATGAGTGGGGTGTACGAGCAGTACTTC.

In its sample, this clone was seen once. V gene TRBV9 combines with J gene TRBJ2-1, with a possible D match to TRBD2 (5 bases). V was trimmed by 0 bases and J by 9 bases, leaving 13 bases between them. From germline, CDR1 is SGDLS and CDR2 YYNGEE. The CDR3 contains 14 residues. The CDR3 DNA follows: TGTGCCAGCAGCGTAGGTAGAGGACTCGCTGAGCAGTTCTTC. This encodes CASSVGRGLAEQFF.

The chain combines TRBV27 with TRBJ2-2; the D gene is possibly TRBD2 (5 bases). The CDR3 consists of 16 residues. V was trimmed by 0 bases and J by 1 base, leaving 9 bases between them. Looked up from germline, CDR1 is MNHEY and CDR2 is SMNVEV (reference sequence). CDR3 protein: CASSLSRALNTGELFF. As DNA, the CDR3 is TGTGCCAGCAGTTTATCGCGGGCTTTGAACACCGGGGAGCTGTTTTTT.

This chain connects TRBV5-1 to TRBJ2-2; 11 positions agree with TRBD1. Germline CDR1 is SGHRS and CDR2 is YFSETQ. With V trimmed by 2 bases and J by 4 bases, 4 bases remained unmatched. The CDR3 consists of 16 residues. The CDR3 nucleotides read TGCGCCAGCAGCTTCCCGGGACAGGGGGTCACCGGGGAGCTGTTTTTT. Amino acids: CASSFPGQGVTGELFF.

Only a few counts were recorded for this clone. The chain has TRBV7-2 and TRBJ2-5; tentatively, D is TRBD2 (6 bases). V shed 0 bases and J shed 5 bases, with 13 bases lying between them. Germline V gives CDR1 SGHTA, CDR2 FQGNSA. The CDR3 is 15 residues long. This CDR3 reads CASSLAAGISETQYF. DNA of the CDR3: TGTGCCAGCAGCTTAGCGGCGGGGATTAGTGAGACCCAGTACTTC.

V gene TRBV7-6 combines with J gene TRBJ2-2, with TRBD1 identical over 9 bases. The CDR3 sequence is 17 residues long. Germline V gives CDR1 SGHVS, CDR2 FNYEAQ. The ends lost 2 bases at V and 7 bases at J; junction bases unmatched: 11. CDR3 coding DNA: TGTGCCAGCAGCTTACAACCGGGACAGGGATCGGGCGGGGAGCTGTTTTTT. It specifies CASSLQPGQGSGGELFF.

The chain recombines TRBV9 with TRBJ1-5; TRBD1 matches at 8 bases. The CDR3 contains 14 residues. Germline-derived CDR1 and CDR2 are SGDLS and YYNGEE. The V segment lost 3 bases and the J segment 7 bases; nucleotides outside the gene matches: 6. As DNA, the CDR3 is TGTGCCAGCAGCGGCGGGACAGGCATGCAGCCCCAGCATTTT. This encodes CASSGGTGMQPQHF.

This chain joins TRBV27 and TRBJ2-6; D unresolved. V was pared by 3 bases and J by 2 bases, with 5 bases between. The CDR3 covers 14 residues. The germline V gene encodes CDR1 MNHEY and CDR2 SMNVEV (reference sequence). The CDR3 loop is CASSFSTGANVLTF. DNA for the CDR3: TGTGCCAGCAGTTTCTCTACTGGGGCCAACGTCCTGACTTTC.

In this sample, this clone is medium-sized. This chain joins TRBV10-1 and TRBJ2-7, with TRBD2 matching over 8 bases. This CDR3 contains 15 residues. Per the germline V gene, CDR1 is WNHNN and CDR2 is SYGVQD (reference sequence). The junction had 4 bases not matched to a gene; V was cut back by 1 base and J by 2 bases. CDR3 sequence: CASSELREDPYEQYF. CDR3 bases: TGCGCCAGCAGTGAGTTGCGGGAGGACCCCTACGAGCAGTACTTC.

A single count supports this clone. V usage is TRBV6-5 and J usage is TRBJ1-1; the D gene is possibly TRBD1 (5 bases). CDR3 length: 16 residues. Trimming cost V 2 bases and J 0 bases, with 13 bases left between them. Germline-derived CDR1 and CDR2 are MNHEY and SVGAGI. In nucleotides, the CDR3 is TGTGCCAGCAGTTACAACCGACAGTTTATGAACACTGAAGCTTTCTTT. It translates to CASSYNRQFMNTEAFF.

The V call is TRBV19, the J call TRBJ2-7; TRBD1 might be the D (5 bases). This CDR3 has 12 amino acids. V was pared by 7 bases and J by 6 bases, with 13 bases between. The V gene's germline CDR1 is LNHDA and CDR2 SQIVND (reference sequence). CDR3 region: CASNWPGREQYF. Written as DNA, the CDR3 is TGTGCCAGTAACTGGCCAGGGCGCGAGCAGTACTTC.